The 22 T cell receptor beta chains listed next were all sequenced from one sample in a study of shared clonotypes between healthy human individuals (dated by TCRdb to the early 2020s). CD8 naive samples were CD45RO-negative cells positively selected for CCR7, giving a CD45RA+CCR7+ population that excluded TemRA cells. The library was obtained by the immunoSEQ multiplex PCR assay. The table was pulled from immuneACCESS by TCRdb, which kept in-frame rearrangements only. Such tables lose some clones; where checked, under half of the loss comes from unresolved V genes, and the rest has no known cause. The table for this sample lists millions of clones; about 95% of them were counted only once. Jointly, the top ten make up roughly 1% of the sample. Material for sequencing was naive CD8+ T cells sorted from blood. The cell subset or site label on this specimen signifies: CD45RA+CCR7+. These receptors all come from a man aged 18 to 35 in good health.

Here the CDR3 reads CASGFGNQPQHF. The DNA for the CDR3 is TGTGCCAGCGGGTTTGGCAATCAGCCCCAGCATTTT. The J gene is TRBJ1-5, the V gene TRBV2; D call uncertain. The CDR3 has 12 amino acids. Trimming cost V 8 bases and J 2 bases, with 7 bases left between them. The V gene's germline CDR1 is SNHLY and CDR2 FYNNEI. The variable domain in full, completed from reference TRBV2 and TRBJ1-5, reads EPEVTQTPSHQVTQMGQEVILRCVPISNHLYFYWYRQILGQKVEFLVSFYNNEISEKSEIFDDQFSVERPDGSNFTLKIRSTKLEDSAMYFCASGFGNQPQHFGDGTRLSIL.

V is TRBV27 and J is TRBJ2-5; D may be TRBD2 (5 bases). The CDR3 is made up of 17 amino acids. Trimming removed 5 bases from V and 4 bases from J, with 23 bases in between. Per the germline V gene, CDR1 is MNHEY and CDR2 is SMNVEV (reference sequence). DNA of the CDR3: TGTGCCAGCAGTCCGGGAAGCATCCCCCTAGGGAGAGAGACCCAGTACTTC. It yields the protein CASSPGSIPLGRETQYF.

This clone was found once. The CDR3 DNA reads as TGTGCCAGTAGTACTACCCCCCGAGACAGCTTGATAACCTACGAGCAGTACTTC. Its translation: CASSTTPRDSLITYEQYF. This chain links TRBV19 with TRBJ2-7, with D possibly TRBD1 on 5 matching bases. Germline assignment: CDR1 LNHDA and CDR2 SQIVND (reference sequence). The length of the CDR3 is 18 residues. V was pared by 4 bases and J by 2 bases, with 24 bases between.

This chain connects TRBV4-3 to TRBJ2-7; D is possibly TRBD1 (5 bases). The germline V gene encodes CDR1 LGHNA and CDR2 YSLEER. This CDR3 comprises 17 residues. V shed 0 bases and J shed 4 bases, with 19 bases lying between them. CDR3: CASSQDVHRLVQYEQYF. CDR3 in DNA: TGCGCCAGCAGCCAAGATGTTCACAGGTTGGTCCAATACGAGCAGTACTTC.

The CDR3 DNA follows: TGTGCCAGCAGCGCACAGGGGGGATCCTACGAGCAGTACTTC. It is translated as CASSAQGGSYEQYF. This chain uses TRBV9 with TRBJ2-7; TRBD1 aligns across 8 bases. V trimming: 3 bases; J trimming: 1 base; junction bases outside the gene matches: 3. The V gene's germline CDR1 is SGDLS and CDR2 YYNGEE. CDR3 length: 14 residues.

This sequence joins TRBV13 and TRBJ2-7; 9 nucleotides line up with TRBD2. The length of the CDR3 is 15 residues. The germline V gene encodes CDR1 PRHDT and CDR2 FYEKMQ (reference sequence). V lost 5 bases to trimming and J lost 2 bases; unmatched junction nucleotides: 7. Here the CDR3 DNA reads TGTGCCAGCAGCCAATTAGCGGGAGTGGCCTACGAGCAGTACTTC. This translates into CASSQLAGVAYEQYF. Drawing the rest from reference TRBV13 and TRBJ2-7, the complete variable domain is AAGVIQSPRHLIKEKRETATLKCYPIPRHDTVYWYQQGPGQDPQFLISFYEKMQSDKGSIPDRFSAQQFSDYHSELNMSSLELGDSALYFCASSQLAGVAYEQYFGPGTRLTVT.

The chain is built from TRBV30 and TRBJ1-2; D is ambiguous. The CDR3 is 16 amino acids. Trimming left V 3 bases short and J 0 bases short, with 17 bases between. CDR1 and CDR2 from the germline V gene are GTSNPN and SVGIG (reference sequence). CDR3 nucleotides: TGTGCCTGGAGCGATCACGGACGGTCAGCTAACTATGGCTACACCTTC. This sequence encodes CAWSDHGRSANYGYTF.

With respect to this clone: The same CDR3 is also encoded by other DNA sequences in this sample. This chain links TRBV7-9 with TRBJ2-5; 8 bases align to TRBD2. The V segment lost 5 bases and the J segment 1 base; nucleotides outside the gene matches: 0. Per germline, CDR1 SEHNR and CDR2 FQNEAQ (reference sequence). The CDR3 totals 13 residues. CDR3 DNA: TGTGCCAGCAGCGGGACTAGCCAAGAGACCCAGTACTTC. This translates into CASSGTSQETQYF.

V gene TRBV15 combines with J gene TRBJ2-1; 8 bases match TRBD1. The V gene's germline CDR1 is LNHNV and CDR2 YYDKDF (reference sequence). Trimming at V came to 1 base and at J to 9 bases, leaving 2 bases not matched to a gene. The CDR3 is 13 residues long. The CDR3 loop reads CATSRATGVEQFF. The CDR3, as DNA: TGTGCCACCAGCAGAGCGACAGGGGTTGAGCAGTTCTTC.

The chain joins TRBV19 to TRBJ1-5, with D possibly being TRBD1 (5 bases). Germline CDR1 is LNHDA and CDR2 is SQIVND (reference sequence). The CDR3 runs 15 residues. Trimming took 3 bases from V and 0 from J, leaving 9 bases between them. Here the CDR3 DNA reads TGTGCCAGTAGTATGGGACGGCTTAGCAATCAGCCCCAGCATTTT. It yields the protein CASSMGRLSNQPQHF.

CDR3 region: CSVDFRTGGVQYF. CDR3 in DNA: TGCAGCGTTGATTTCAGGACAGGGGGAGTGCAGTACTTC. The rearrangement uses TRBV29-1 and TRBJ2-7; 10 bases fit TRBD1. V lost 3 bases, J lost 9 bases, and 8 bases stayed unmatched. Germline CDR1 is SQVTM and CDR2 is ANQGSEA. There are 13 residues in the CDR3.

Details on this clone: The sample carries other DNA sequences with the same CDR3. This chain connects TRBV6-6 to TRBJ2-3; D is unclear. V was shortened by 2 bases and J by 6 bases, with 0 bases between the two germline ends. The germline gives CDR1 MNHNY, CDR2 SVGAGI (reference sequence). This CDR3 is 10 amino acids long. In DNA, the CDR3 is TGTGCCAGCAGTTACGATACGCAGTATTTT. This sequence encodes CASSYDTQYF.

The chain links TRBV7-9 to TRBJ2-5; TRBD2 matches 15 bases. CDR1 is SEHNR and CDR2 is FQNEAQ in the germline V gene (reference sequence). The junction had 6 bases not matched to a gene; V was cut back by 5 bases and J by 5 bases. The CDR3 length is 16 residues. The CDR3 loop is CASSLRTSGGAETQYF. CDR3 bases: TGTGCCAGCAGCCTTCGGACTAGCGGGGGGGCCGAGACCCAGTACTTC.

The chain uses TRBV5-4 and TRBJ2-3, with D tentatively TRBD1 (6 bases). Germline V gives CDR1 SGHNT, CDR2 YYREEE (reference sequence). V was cut by 0 bases and J by 3 bases, with 11 bases left in between. The CDR3 is 15 residues long. The CDR3 DNA sequence: TGTGCCAGCAGCTTGGATCTCACAGGGACAGATACGCAGTATTTT. Protein sequence: CASSLDLTGTDTQYF.

This chain connects TRBV18 to TRBJ2-7, with D perhaps matching TRBD2 (6 bases). The ends were cut back, 3 bases at V and 4 bases at J, with 13 bases in the middle. CDR3 length equals 14 residues. Germline CDR1 reads KGHSH; CDR2 reads LQKENI. The CDR3 DNA reads as TGTGCCAGCTCACCGGGGGGATACAGTTACGAGCAGTACTTC. It translates to CASSPGGYSYEQYF. Variable domain in full (rest from reference TRBV18 and TRBJ2-7): NAGVMQNPRHLVRRRGQEARLRCSPMKGHSHVYWYRQLPEEGLKFMVYLQKENIIDESGMPKERFSAEFPKEGPSILRIQQVVRGDSAAYFCASSPGGYSYEQYFGPGTRLTVT.

The V gene is TRBV2, the J gene TRBJ2-5; 10 nucleotides align to TRBD2. The CDR3 is 16 residues long. V dropped 3 bases and J dropped 5; count of bases not matched to a gene: 9. In germline, CDR1 is SNHLY, CDR2 FYNNEI. CDR3 residues: CASSELAGEPGETQYF. The CDR3, as DNA: TGTGCCAGCAGTGAGCTAGCGGGGGAGCCAGGGGAGACCCAGTACTTC.

The chain is built from TRBV6-5 and TRBJ2-7; 7 nucleotides agree with TRBD2. Looked up from germline, CDR1 is MNHEY and CDR2 is SVGAGI. With 0 bases clipped from V and 4 bases from J, the junction kept 6 bases outside the gene matches. The CDR3 totals 15 residues. This CDR3 reads CASSYSYAGEYEQYF. The CDR3, as DNA: TGTGCCAGCAGTTACTCTTACGCGGGAGAGTACGAGCAGTACTTC.

The chain is built from TRBV29-1 and TRBJ2-7, with 10 bases that match TRBD2. The CDR3 has 12 amino acids. V lost 6 bases and J lost 5; bases outside the gene matches: 4. Germline V gene lookup returns CDR1 SQVTM and CDR2 ANQGSEA. CDR3 loop: CSVAAGGDEQYF. The CDR3 DNA sequence: TGCAGCGTGGCAGCGGGAGGGGACGAGCAGTACTTC.

The chain employs TRBV9 and TRBJ2-7; 13 bases are a match to TRBD2. The ends lost 3 bases at V and 3 bases at J; junction bases unmatched: 6. The germline V gene has CDR1 SGDLS and CDR2 YYNGEE. CDR3 length: 16 amino acids. This chain's CDR3 is CASSDGTSGAIYEQYF. In DNA form, the CDR3 reads TGTGCCAGCAGCGACGGGACTAGCGGGGCCATCTACGAGCAGTACTTC.

CDR3 sequence: CASSIVHINSPLHF. The CDR3 DNA reads TGTGCCAGTAGTATAGTGCACATCAATTCACCCCTCCACTTT. The V and J genes are TRBV19 and TRBJ1-6; D not resolved. CDR1 and CDR2 from the germline V gene are LNHDA and SQIVND (reference sequence). V lost 1 base and J lost 7, with 8 bases in between. The length of the CDR3 is 14 residues.

The V call is TRBV4-1, the J call TRBJ2-1; 11 bases line up with TRBD2. Germline CDR1 and CDR2: MGHRA and YSYEKL. Trimming cost V 0 bases and J 0 bases; bases outside gene matches: 7. This CDR3 comprises 19 residues. This chain's CDR3 is CASSQEASGGSRSYNEQFF. For the CDR3, the DNA is TGCGCCAGCAGCCAAGAGGCTAGCGGGGGGTCCCGCTCCTACAATGAGCAGTTCTTC.

To note about this clone: Other DNA sequences within the sample encode an identical CDR3. CDR3 nucleotide sequence: TGTGCCAGCAGCCTGGACCGCTTAAATGAAAAACTGTTTTTT. Its protein is CASSLDRLNEKLFF. The V call is TRBV7-2, the J call TRBJ1-4; D not certain. Per germline, CDR1 SGHTA and CDR2 FQGNSA. The V and J ends lost 5 bases and 5 bases respectively, with 12 bases between them. CDR3 length: 14 amino acids.